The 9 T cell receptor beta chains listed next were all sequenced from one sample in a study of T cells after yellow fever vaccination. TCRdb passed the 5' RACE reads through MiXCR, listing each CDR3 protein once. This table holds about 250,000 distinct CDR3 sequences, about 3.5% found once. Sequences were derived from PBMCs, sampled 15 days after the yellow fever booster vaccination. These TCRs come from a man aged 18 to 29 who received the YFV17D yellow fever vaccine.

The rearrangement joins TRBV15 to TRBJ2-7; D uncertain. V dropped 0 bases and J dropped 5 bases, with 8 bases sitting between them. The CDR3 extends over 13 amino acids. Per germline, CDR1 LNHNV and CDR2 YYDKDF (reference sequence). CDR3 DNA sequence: TGTGCCACCAGCAGAGATCCCACTAACGAGCAGTACGTC. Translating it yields CATSRDPTNEQYV.

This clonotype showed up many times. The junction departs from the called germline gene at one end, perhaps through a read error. CDR3 in DNA: TGTGCCAGCAGCTTTGGCAGCAACACTGAAGCTTTCTTT. This codes for CASSFGSNTEAFF. The chain carries TRBV5-1 and TRBJ1-1; D gene unclear. This CDR3 is built from 13 residues. From germline, CDR1 is SGHRS and CDR2 YFSETQ. Complete variable domain (other parts from reference TRBV5-1 and TRBJ1-1): KAGVTQTPRYLIKTRGQQVTLSCSPISGHRSVSWYQQTPGQGLQFLFEYFSETQRNKGNFPGRFSGRQFSNSRSEMNVSTLELGDSALYLCASSFGSNTEAFFGQGTRLTVV.

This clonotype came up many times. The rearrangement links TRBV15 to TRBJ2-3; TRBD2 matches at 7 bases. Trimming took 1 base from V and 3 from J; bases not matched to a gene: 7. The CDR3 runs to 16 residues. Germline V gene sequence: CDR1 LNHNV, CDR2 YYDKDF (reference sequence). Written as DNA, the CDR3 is TGTGCCACCAGCAGAGTCGGCGGGGGAGCGACAGATACGCAGTATTTT. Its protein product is CATSRVGGGATDTQYF.

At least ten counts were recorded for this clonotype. DNA of the CDR3: TGTGCCAGCAGCCAAGATGGGGGACTAGCGGGGGGTAACACCGGGGAGCTGTTTTTT. It specifies CASSQDGGLAGGNTGELFF. V and J are TRBV4-2 and TRBJ2-2, with 15 bases fitting TRBD2. This CDR3 spans 19 amino acids. Germline CDR1 LGHNA, CDR2 YNFKEQ. V dropped 0 bases and J dropped 2; count of bases not matched to a gene: 4.

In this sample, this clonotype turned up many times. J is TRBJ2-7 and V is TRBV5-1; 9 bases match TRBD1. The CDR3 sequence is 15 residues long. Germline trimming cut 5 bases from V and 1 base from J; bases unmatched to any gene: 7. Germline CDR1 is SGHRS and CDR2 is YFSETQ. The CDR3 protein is CASSTGGQGSYEQYV. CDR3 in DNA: TGCGCCAGCAGTACCGGGGGACAGGGATCCTACGAGCAGTACGTC.

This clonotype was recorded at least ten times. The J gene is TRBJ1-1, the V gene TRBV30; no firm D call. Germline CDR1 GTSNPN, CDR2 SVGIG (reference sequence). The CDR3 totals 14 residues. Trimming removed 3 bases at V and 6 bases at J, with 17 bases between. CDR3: CAWSVRLGKAEAFF. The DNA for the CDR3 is TGTGCCTGGAGCGTCAGACTAGGAAAGGCTGAAGCTTTCTTT.

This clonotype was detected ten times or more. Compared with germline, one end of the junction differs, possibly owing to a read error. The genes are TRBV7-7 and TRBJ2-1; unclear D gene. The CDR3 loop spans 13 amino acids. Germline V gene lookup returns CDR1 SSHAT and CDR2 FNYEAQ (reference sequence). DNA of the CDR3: TGTGCTAGCAGCACGAGAGGTGGAAATGAGCAGTTCTTC. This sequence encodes CASSTRGGNEQFF.

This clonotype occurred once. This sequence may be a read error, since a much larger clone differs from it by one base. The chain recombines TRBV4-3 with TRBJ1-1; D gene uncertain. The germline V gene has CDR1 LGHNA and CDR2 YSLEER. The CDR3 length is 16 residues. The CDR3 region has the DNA TGCGCCAGCAGCCAAGCCCTTTTACGGGTGAACACTCAAGCTTTCTTT. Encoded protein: CASSQALLRVNTQAFF.

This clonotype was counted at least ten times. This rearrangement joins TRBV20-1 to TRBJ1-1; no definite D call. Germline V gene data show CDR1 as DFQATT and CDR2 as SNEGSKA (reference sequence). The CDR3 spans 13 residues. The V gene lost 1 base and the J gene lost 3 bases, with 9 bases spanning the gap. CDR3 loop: CSARVGVHTEAFF. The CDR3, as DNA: TGCAGTGCTAGAGTGGGTGTACACACTGAAGCTTTCTTT.